The text below deals with one T cell receptor (beta chain). No antigen is known for it. The sample belongs to a study of cytomegalovirus exposure and HLA in healthy donors. This PCR relied on a set of 60 Vbeta primers and 13 Jbeta primers. Profiled with immunoSEQ multiplex PCR; TCRdb holds only in-frame clones, not every one. The sample lists some 150,000 clones, about 83% occurring once. Deletions cut 4 bases from V and 4 bases from J, with 13 bases between. Germline CDR1 and CDR2: MNHEY and SVGAGI. The CDR3 extends over 14 amino acids. General study points: Apart from CMV serostatus, no immune exposure information was available. Cytomegalovirus-associated TCR beta chains were listed, numbering some 170. Indistinguishable V segments, including TRBV6-2 and TRBV6-3, were excluded. In a later analysis, CMV-associated beta chains were mostly HLA-associated, it appeared.

This sequence originates from a middle-aged woman in good health and CMV-seronegative. The chain employs TRBV6-5 and TRBJ1-1; D is unresolved. Sequencing was performed on PBMCs. The CDR3 loop is CASSFVHRSTEAFF. The DNA of the CDR3 is TGTGCCAGCAGTTTCGTGCATAGGAGCACTGAAGCTTTCTTT.